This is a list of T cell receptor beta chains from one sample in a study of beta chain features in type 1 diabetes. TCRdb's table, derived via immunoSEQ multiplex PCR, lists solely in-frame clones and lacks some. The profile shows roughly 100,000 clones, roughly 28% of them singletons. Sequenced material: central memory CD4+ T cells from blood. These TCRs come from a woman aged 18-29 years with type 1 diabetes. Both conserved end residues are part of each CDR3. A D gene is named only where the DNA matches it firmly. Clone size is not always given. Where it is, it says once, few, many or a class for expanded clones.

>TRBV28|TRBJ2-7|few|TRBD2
CASSPLLRLAESYEQYF
TGTGCCAGCAGTCCCCTACTCCGACTAGCGGAGTCCTACGAGCAGTACTTC
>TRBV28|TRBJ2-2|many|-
CASRAPLGELFF
TGTGCCAGCAGGGCCCCTCTCGGGGAGCTGTTTTTT
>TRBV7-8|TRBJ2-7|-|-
CASSYGRGKDEQYF
TGTGCCAGCAGCTACGGCAGGGGTAAGGACGAGCAGTACTTC
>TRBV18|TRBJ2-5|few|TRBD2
CASSPLAGGKETQYF
TGTGCCAGCTCACCACTAGCGGGAGGCAAAGAGACCCAGTACTTC
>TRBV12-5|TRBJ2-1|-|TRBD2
CASGAGLAGYNEQFF
TGTGCTAGTGGTGCAGGACTAGCGGGGTACAATGAGCAGTTCTTC
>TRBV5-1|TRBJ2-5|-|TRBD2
CASSARLAGIETQYF
TGCGCCAGCAGCGCCCGACTAGCGGGAATCGAGACCCAGTACTTC
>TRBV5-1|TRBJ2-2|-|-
CASTSRQGWGTGELFF
TGCGCCAGCACTTCCCGCCAGGGCTGGGGTACCGGGGAGCTGTTTTTT
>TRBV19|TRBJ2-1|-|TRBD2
CASSVGLAHYNEQFF
TGTGCCAGTAGTGTTGGACTAGCGCACTACAATGAGCAGTTCTTC
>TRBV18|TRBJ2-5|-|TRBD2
CASSLLAGETQYF
TGTGCCAGCTCACTACTAGCGGGAGAGACCCAGTACTTC
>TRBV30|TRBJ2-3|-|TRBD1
CAWSVRQGAWDTQYF
TGTGCCTGGAGTGTCAGACAGGGGGCTTGGGATACGCAGTATTTT
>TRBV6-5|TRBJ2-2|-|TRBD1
CASSYSTGITGELFF
TGTGCCAGCAGTTATTCGACAGGGATTACCGGGGAGCTGTTTTTT
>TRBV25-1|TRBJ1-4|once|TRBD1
CASGRAGGNEKLFF
TGTGCCAGCGGCCGGGCAGGGGGCAATGAAAAACTGTTTTTT
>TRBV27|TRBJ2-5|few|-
CASSQQGLQETQYF
TGTGCCAGCAGTCAACAGGGCTTACAAGAGACCCAGTACTTC
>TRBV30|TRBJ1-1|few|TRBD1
CAWSGTGGAFF
TGTGCCTGGAGTGGGACAGGGGGAGCTTTCTTT
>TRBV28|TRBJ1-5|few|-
CASNGQVGNQPQHF
TGTGCCAGCAACGGTCAGGTGGGCAATCAGCCCCAGCATTTT
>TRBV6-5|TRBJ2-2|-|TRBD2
CASSYGGSFSNGELFF
TGTGCCAGCAGTTACGGCGGGAGCTTCAGCAACGGGGAGCTGTTTTTT
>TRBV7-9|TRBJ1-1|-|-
CASSLGGSPNTEAFF
TGTGCCAGCAGCTTAGGAGGGTCCCCGAACACTGAAGCTTTCTTT
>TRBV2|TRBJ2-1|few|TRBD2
CACGRTSSYNEQFF
TGTGCCTGCGGGAGAACGAGCTCCTACAATGAGCAGTTCTTC
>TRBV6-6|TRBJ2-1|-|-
CASTRAGVASYNEQFF
TGTGCCAGCACCCGGGCAGGGGTCGCTTCCTACAATGAGCAGTTCTTC
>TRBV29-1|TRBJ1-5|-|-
CSVEAQRGQPQHF
TGCAGCGTTGAAGCGCAGCGAGGTCAGCCCCAGCATTTT
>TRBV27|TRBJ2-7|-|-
CASSLYTGSSSYEQYF
TGTGCCAGCAGTTTATATACAGGGTCTAGCTCCTACGAGCAGTACTTC
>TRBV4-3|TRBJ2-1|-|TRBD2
CASSQELASGRAEQFF
TGCGCCAGCAGCCAAGAGTTAGCTAGCGGGAGGGCTGAGCAGTTCTTC
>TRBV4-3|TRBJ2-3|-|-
CASSQVNSDTQYF
TGCGCCAGCAGCCAAGTCAACAGCGATACGCAGTATTTT
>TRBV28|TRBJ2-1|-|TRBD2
CASSFTPTSGRKAYNEQFF
TGTGCCAGCAGTTTCACACCTACTAGCGGGAGGAAGGCCTACAATGAGCAGTTCTTC
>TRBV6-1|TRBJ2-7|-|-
CASSESGYEQYF
TGTGCCAGCAGTGAATCAGGCTACGAGCAGTACTTC
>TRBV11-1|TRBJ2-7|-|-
CASSLQGPPYEQYF
TGTGCCAGCAGCCTCCAGGGGCCACCTTACGAGCAGTACTTC
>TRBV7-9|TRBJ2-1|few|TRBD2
CASSTGTSGTNEQFF
TGTGCCAGCAGTACCGGGACTAGCGGGACCAATGAGCAGTTCTTC
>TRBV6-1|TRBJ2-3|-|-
CASSVGGPTDTQYF
TGTGCCAGCAGTGTGGGGGGACCCACAGATACGCAGTATTTT
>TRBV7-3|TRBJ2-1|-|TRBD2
CASSPIGGSSYNEQFF
TGTGCCAGCAGCCCCATCGGGGGGAGTTCCTACAATGAGCAGTTCTTC
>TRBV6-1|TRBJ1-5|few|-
CASSDRVYSNQPQHF
TGTGCCAGCAGTGACCGGGTTTATAGCAATCAGCCCCAGCATTTT
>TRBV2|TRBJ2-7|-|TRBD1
CASSSQTGTNYEQYF
TGTGCCAGCAGTTCCCAGACAGGGACCAACTACGAGCAGTACTTC
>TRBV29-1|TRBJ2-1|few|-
CSVEDDRNNEQFF
TGCAGCGTTGAAGACGACAGAAACAATGAGCAGTTCTTC
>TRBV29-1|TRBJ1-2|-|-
CSATGGQGYGYTF
TGCAGCGCAACGGGGGGGCAGGGCTACGGCTACACCTTC
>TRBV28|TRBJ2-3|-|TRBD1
CASSPLSGQEEGADTQYF
TGTGCCAGCAGCCCCCTTAGTGGACAGGAGGAAGGGGCAGATACGCAGTATTTT
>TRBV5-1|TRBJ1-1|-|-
CASSLVGGASTEAFF
TGCGCCAGCAGCTTGGTGGGAGGGGCTTCCACTGAAGCTTTCTTT
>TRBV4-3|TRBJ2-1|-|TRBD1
CASSQLQGANNEQFF
TGCGCCAGCAGCCAACTTCAGGGGGCCAACAATGAGCAGTTCTTC
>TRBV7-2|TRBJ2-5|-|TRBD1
CASSPGQRSETQYF
TGTGCCAGCAGCCCGGGACAGCGGTCGGAGACCCAGTACTTC
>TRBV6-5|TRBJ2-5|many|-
CASSYRGQETQYF
TGTGCCAGCAGTTACAGGGGGCAAGAGACCCAGTACTTC
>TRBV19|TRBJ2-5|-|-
CASSPMSGGETQYF
TGTGCCAGTAGCCCGATGAGTGGGGGCGAGACCCAGTACTTC
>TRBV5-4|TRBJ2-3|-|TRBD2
CASSLGGGRASTDTQYF
TGTGCCAGCAGCTTGGGTGGCGGGAGGGCCTCCACAGATACGCAGTATTTT
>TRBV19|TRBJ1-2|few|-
CASSIDPDGLYGYTF
TGTGCCAGTAGTATAGATCCGGACGGACTCTATGGCTACACCTTC
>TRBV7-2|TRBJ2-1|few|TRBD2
CASSPSSGRNLGNEQFF
TGTGCCAGCAGCCCCAGTAGCGGGAGGAATCTGGGGAATGAGCAGTTCTTC
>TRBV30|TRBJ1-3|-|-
CAWSVSGRTGNTIYF
TGTGCCTGGAGTGTAAGTGGGAGGACTGGAAACACCATATATTTT
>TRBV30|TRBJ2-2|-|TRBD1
CAWRGTGAGELFF
TGTGCCTGGAGGGGGACAGGGGCCGGGGAGCTGTTTTTT
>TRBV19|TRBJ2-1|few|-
CASSPLAYNEQFF
TGTGCCAGTAGCCCCCTAGCGTACAATGAGCAGTTCTTC
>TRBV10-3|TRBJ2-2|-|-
CAISERQGDGELFF
TGTGCCATCAGTGAGCGCCAAGGGGATGGGGAGCTGTTTTTT
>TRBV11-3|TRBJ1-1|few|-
CASSLGTRAFF
TGTGCCAGCAGCTTAGGAACGAGGGCTTTCTTT
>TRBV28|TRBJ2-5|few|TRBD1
CASSRTGGETQYF
TGTGCCAGCAGCAGGACAGGGGGGGAGACCCAGTACTTC
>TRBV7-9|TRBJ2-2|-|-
CASSLLLNTGELFF
TGTGCCAGCAGCTTACTACTGAACACCGGGGAGCTGTTTTTT
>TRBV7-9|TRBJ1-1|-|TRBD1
CASSQTGQGNTEAFF
TGTGCCAGCAGCCAAACGGGACAGGGGAACACTGAAGCTTTCTTT
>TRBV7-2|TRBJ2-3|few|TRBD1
CASSPNPGGAGDTQYF
TGTGCCAGCAGCCCGAATCCAGGGGGCGCCGGAGATACGCAGTATTTT
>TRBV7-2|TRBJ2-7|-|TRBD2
CASAAGGGYEQYF
TGTGCCAGCGCCGCGGGAGGGGGATACGAGCAGTACTTC
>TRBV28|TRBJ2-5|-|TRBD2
CASSRLFWKLAGRQETQYF
TGTGCCAGCAGCCGTCTATTTTGGAAACTAGCGGGGCGACAAGAGACCCAGTACTTC
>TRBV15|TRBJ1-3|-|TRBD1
CATRTTGSSGNTIYF
TGTGCCACCAGAACGACAGGGTCCTCTGGAAACACCATATATTTT
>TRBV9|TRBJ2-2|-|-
CASSVDAQGNTGELFF
TGTGCCAGCAGCGTAGATGCACAGGGAAACACCGGGGAGCTGTTTTTT
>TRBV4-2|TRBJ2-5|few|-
CASSRGAAAQGETQYF
TGTGCCAGCAGCCGGGGCGCGGCCGCACAAGGGGAGACCCAGTACTTC
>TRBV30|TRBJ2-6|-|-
CASSSGANVLTF
TGTGCTTCTAGCTCTGGGGCCAACGTCCTGACTTTC